This T cell receptor (beta chain) was sequenced in a study of blood T cell repertoires in COVID-19. About the study: The origin of the acute and convalescent COVID-19 samples was the United States, Italy and Spain. T cells, B-cell-depleted T cells, or PBMCs supplied cDNA or gDNA.

This clone was counted between two and nine times. In the study's own analysis: Scientists estimated how many nucleated cells there were by amplifying reference gene primers. Here immunoSEQ multiplex PCR was the method, and the copy in TCRdb shows in-frame clones only, minus some. That table furnishes V, J and clone size, whereas the DNA furnished D and trimming. The table records approximately 68,000 clones, approximately 80% of them present only once. Germline V gives CDR1 SGHDN, CDR2 FVKESK. CDR3 length equals 14 residues. V was clipped by 4 bases and J by 10 bases; unmatched bases: 9. The sequence was collected from a woman aged 55-70 years with acute or convalescent COVID-19. The chain couples TRBV14 to TRBJ1-1, with 10 positions matching TRBD1. Source material: peripheral blood. CDR3 bases: TGTGCCAGCAGCCTGAGACAGGGGGCTCGGGTAGCTTTCTTT. Its translation is CASSLRQGARVAFF.